This T cell receptor (beta chain) was obtained from a study of blood T cell repertoires in COVID-19 (TCRdb year 2020). For the study in its entirety: Collaborator samples came from the United States, Italy and Spain and covered acute and convalescent phases of COVID-19. Where available, HLA class I and class II types were obtained from metadata supplied by the sample provider rather than from assay-based typing. The samples were drawn from the first 160 participants of the ongoing ImmuneRACE study and from some 1,300 subjects provided by 6 global collaborators. The prospective study material was composed of cDNA or gDNA derived from T cells, B-cell-depleted T cells, or PBMCs. Nearly every sample came with metadata listing a de-identified subject ID, COVID-19 status, age in years and sex. The repertoires were made available in a free public database intended to serve as a resource for research on the immune response to SARS-CoV-2. Subjects who had been exposed to COVID-19, were actively infected with it, or had recovered from it provided the deeply sampled blood TCRbeta repertoires that made up the dataset.

TCRbeta CDR3 regions were amplified from genomic DNA using the immunoSEQ Assay, a bias-controlled multiplex PCR. Under the source paper's analysis protocol: The number of nucleated cells in each sample was estimated by amplification of reference gene primers within the assay. Sequence reads were collapsed and filtered to measure the absolute abundance of every unique TCRbeta CDR3 rearrangement. For each sample, productive Simpson clonality was calculated by taking the square root of Simpson's diversity index across productive rearrangements. TCRdb mirrors the immuneACCESS table, restricted to in-frame sequences. Some clones are absent from its copies; in checked studies, under half trace to an unresolved V gene, and the reason for the others is unknown. V and J calls and clone size are those listed in that table; D and trimming were worked out from the DNA. The sample records roughly 200,000 clones, approximately 83% of which are singletons. The top ten hold roughly 3.5% of the sample.

For CDR1 and CDR2, the germline V gene lists MGHRA and YSYEKL. For this chain, trimming is 0 bases at the V end and 4 bases at the J end, and the number of junction bases without a gene match is 4. The CDR3 measures 15 amino acids from cysteine to phenylalanine. CDR3 DNA is the only sequence kept; it has 45 bases, read in frame from the first base. Broader findings and caveats from the paper: How much clinical and demographic metadata was included differed by source and by participant, and the metadata was provided uncurated.

Points on this clone: Its recognized antigen is unknown. One base away there is no much larger clone; base qualities are not given.

The collaborating institutions used their own protocols to collect whole blood in K2EDTA tubes. For TCRbeta analysis, collaborators shipped samples in one of three forms: frozen whole blood, isolated PBMCs, or DNA extracted from either of those sample types. This receptor was obtained from a man in his 60s with acute or convalescent COVID-19. The chain is made from TRBV4-1 and TRBJ2-7; 9 middle bases align to TRBD2. Specimen: peripheral blood. The bases are TGCGCCAGCAGCCAAGACCCTGCGGGAGGGTACGAGCAGTACTTC. It translates as CASSQDPAGGYEQYF.